This TCR beta chain came from a study of Tregs in tolerant kidney transplant recipients. Whole-study results and caveats: This study did not directly address biological reproducibility.

CD4+CD25+CD127- Tregs, CD4+CD25- non-Tregs, CD4 and CD8 cells were sorted. CDR1 and CDR2 from the germline V gene are SGHDT and YYEEEE. V was trimmed by 3 bases and J by 5 bases, leaving 6 bases between them. The CDR3 extends over 12 amino acids. Clones were read by immunoSEQ multiplex PCR, and TCRdb kept only the in-frame ones, dropping some. The sample shows over 50,000 clones, 80% to 90% of them seen only once. A remark on this clone: Its antigen remains unknown.

The gene calls are TRBV5-6 and TRBJ2-1, with unresolved D. Sample: Tregs from blood, taken before the transplant. This TCR derives from a human donor who received a combined kidney and bone marrow transplant. The CDR3 nucleotides read TGTGCCAGCAGCTCCAGACACAATGAGCAGTTCTTC. Translated: CASSSRHNEQFF.